This TCR beta chain appears in the sequencing data of a study of T-cell reconstitution after alpha-beta-depleted transplantation in children. Study-wide results and caveats: Alpha-beta T cells about two months after transplant reportedly derived from several hundred expanded graft clones. After transplant, high TCRbeta diversity at day 60 in some patients arose from surviving recipient T cells and thymic progenitors.

A few counts support this clonotype. Its antigen is as yet unknown. V lost 0 bases and J lost 4, with 13 bases in between. Germline CDR1 MGHRA, CDR2 YSYEKL. CDR3 length: 15 residues. For TCRbeta, the library was prepared with unique molecular identifiers. TCRdb analysed the PCR reads with MiXCR anew, one entry per CDR3 protein. The profile shows fewer than 750,000 distinct CDR3 sequences, roughly a quarter of them singletons. The chain joins TRBV4-1 to TRBJ2-7; tentatively, D is TRBD2 (6 bases). This material consisted of PBMCs, taken before TCRalphabeta/CD19-depleted stem cell transplant. The sequence derives from a boy under two years old with Wiskott-Aldrich syndrome, due to receive a stem cell transplant. The CDR3 bases are TGCGCCAGCAGCCAAGAAGTAGGACTACAATACGAGCAGTACTTC. It yields the protein CASSQEVGLQYEQYF.